One sample yielded the 18 T cell receptor beta chains listed below, sequenced in a study of OX40 agonist ivuxolimab in advanced cancers. The repertoire was sequenced with immunoSEQ multiplex PCR; TCRdb's copy has only in-frame clones and lacks some. The table has about 78,000 clones, around 91% seen once; the top ten hold about 2.8%. The material sequenced was CD4+ or CD8+ T cells sorted from blood, taken in a trial of the OX40 agonist ivuxolimab. The receptors come from an adult with an advanced solid tumor such as melanoma, head and neck, liver or kidney cancer.

Regarding this clone: Germline and junction disagree at one end, which may indicate a read error. V and J are TRBV2 and TRBJ1-3; 7 bases fit TRBD1. The length of the CDR3 is 15 residues. The germline gives CDR1 SNHLY, CDR2 FYNNEI. The CDR3 protein is CASREDRASGNTIYF. DNA for the CDR3: TGTGCCAGCAGGGAAGACAGGGCCTCTGGAAACACCATATATTTT.

This clone was seen only a few times. The chain has TRBV5-1 and TRBJ2-2; tentatively, D is TRBD2 (6 bases). V was pared by 0 bases and J by 4 bases, with 7 bases between. The germline V gene has CDR1 SGHRS and CDR2 YFSETQ. The CDR3 is 14 amino acids. This CDR3 reads CASSLEAGTGELFF. CDR3 coding DNA: TGCGCCAGCAGCTTGGAAGCGGGCACCGGGGAGCTGTTTTTT.

The V and J genes are TRBV25-1 and TRBJ1-1; tentatively, D is TRBD1 (5 bases). V gave up 6 bases and J gave up 4 bases, with 15 bases separating them. Looked up from germline, CDR1 is MGHDK and CDR2 is SYGVNS. CDR3 size: 14 residues. The CDR3 spells CASSGLRGGTEAFF. DNA of the CDR3: TGTGCCAGCAGCGGATTGAGGGGAGGCACTGAAGCTTTCTTT.

The chain has TRBV29-1 and TRBJ1-1; 8 bases line up with TRBD1. In germline, CDR1 is SQVTM, CDR2 ANQGSEA. This CDR3 is built from 13 residues. V shed 7 bases, J shed 10 bases, and the junction held 14 bases outside the gene matches. The CDR3 nucleotides are TGCAGCGCTTTTTGGACAGGGACTTATGGAGCTTTCTTT. Translating it yields CSAFWTGTYGAFF.

J is TRBJ1-2 and V is TRBV4-1; a possible D gene is TRBD1 (6 bases). The CDR3 consists of 19 residues. Deletions cut 0 bases from V and 4 bases from J, with 24 bases between. Germline V gene lookup returns CDR1 MGHRA and CDR2 YSYEKL. CDR3 sequence reads: CASSQDAGQGSRRGYGYTF. In DNA form, the CDR3 reads TGCGCCAGCAGCCAAGATGCGGGCCAGGGGAGTAGGCGCGGCTATGGCTACACCTTC.

The rearrangement links TRBV12-5 to TRBJ1-1; D remains ambiguous. V lost 1 base and J lost 3, with 0 bases in between. The germline V gene has CDR1 LGHNT and CDR2 FRNRAP. The CDR3 sequence is 11 residues long. The CDR3 DNA reads as TGTGCTAGTGGTTTGGACACTGAAGCTTTCTTT. This codes for CASGLDTEAFF. Full variable domain (rest looked up from reference TRBV12-5 and TRBJ1-1): DARVTQTPRHKVTEMGQEVTMRCQPILGHNTVFWYRQTMMQGLELLAYFRNRAPLDDSGMPKDRFSAEMPDATLATLKIQPSEPRDSAVYFCASGLDTEAFFGQGTRLTVV.

The chain combines TRBV4-1 with TRBJ1-4; 7 nucleotides align to TRBD1. The germline gives CDR1 MGHRA, CDR2 YSYEKL. V dropped 4 bases and J dropped 8; count of bases not matched to a gene: 16. The CDR3 extends over 17 amino acids. CDR3 protein: CASSLDREELTWEKLFF. Written as DNA, the CDR3 is TGCGCCAGCAGCCTTGACAGGGAAGAACTTACCTGGGAAAAACTGTTTTTT.

The chain joins TRBV9 to TRBJ2-1; 7 bases align to TRBD1. The CDR3 loop spans 14 amino acids. In germline, CDR1 is SGDLS, CDR2 YYNGEE. V gave up 0 bases and J gave up 3 bases; unmatched junction bases: 0. The CDR3 sequence: CASSVGTGYNEQFF. The CDR3 nucleotides are TGTGCCAGCAGCGTAGGGACAGGCTACAATGAGCAGTTCTTC.

The gene calls are TRBV19 and TRBJ1-5, with unresolved D. Germline V gene lookup returns CDR1 LNHDA and CDR2 SQIVND (reference sequence). V was trimmed by 2 bases and J by 0 bases, leaving 8 bases between them. CDR3 length: 15 amino acids. The CDR3 sequence is CASSISGYSNQPQHF. The CDR3 DNA reads as TGTGCCAGTAGTATAAGTGGGTATAGCAATCAGCCCCAGCATTTT.

The V and J genes are TRBV27 and TRBJ2-1; the match to TRBD2 covers 7 bases. Germline trimming cut 5 bases from V and 8 bases from J; bases unmatched to any gene: 12. Germline CDR1 is MNHEY and CDR2 is SMNVEV (reference sequence). The CDR3 runs to 15 residues. DNA of the CDR3: TGTGCCAGCAGTCCTCGGACTAGTTTGAGGGATGAGCAGTTCTTC. Translating it yields CASSPRTSLRDEQFF.

The chain combines TRBV5-1 with TRBJ2-3, with D tentatively TRBD1 (6 bases). The CDR3 has 17 amino acids. Germline V gene lookup returns CDR1 SGHRS and CDR2 YFSETQ. Trimming took off 0 bases at V and 2 bases at J, with 16 bases between the two ends. This CDR3 reads CASSLEGVPGPTDTQYF. DNA for the CDR3: TGCGCCAGCAGCTTGGAGGGGGTGCCGGGCCCCACAGATACGCAGTATTTT.

The rearrangement links TRBV7-2 to TRBJ2-3, with D unclear. This CDR3 contains 15 residues. Germline lookup yields CDR1 SGHTA and CDR2 FQGNSA. V dropped 6 bases and J dropped 4 bases, with 17 bases sitting between them. This CDR3 is CASRARPDAADTQYF. Written as DNA, the CDR3 is TGTGCCAGCAGGGCGCGGCCCGACGCGGCAGATACGCAGTATTTT. Together with reference TRBV7-2 and TRBJ2-3, the CDR3 gives the full variable domain: GAGVSQSPSNKVTEKGKDVELRCDPISGHTALYWYRQSLGQGLEFLIYFQGNSAPDKSGLPSDRFSAERTGGSVSTLTIQRTQQEDSAVYLCASRARPDAADTQYFGPGTRLTVL.

The rearrangement links TRBV5-1 to TRBJ2-5; no firm D call. The CDR3 spans 14 residues. The V and J ends lost 0 bases and 5 bases respectively, with 11 bases between them. Germline loops: CDR1 SGHRS, CDR2 YFSETQ. DNA for the CDR3: TGCGCCAGCAGCTTGGCCGAACAGATCGAGACCCAGTACTTC. Translation: CASSLAEQIETQYF.

This clone was picked up one time. J is TRBJ1-2 and V is TRBV12-5; D call uncertain. Germline V gene sequence: CDR1 LGHNT, CDR2 FRNRAP. V dropped 1 base and J dropped 4 bases, with 16 bases sitting between them. The CDR3 sequence is 16 residues long. This chain's CDR3 is CASGLAPDEVGYGYTF. DNA for the CDR3: TGTGCTAGTGGTTTGGCCCCGGATGAAGTGGGCTATGGCTACACCTTC.

The V and J genes are TRBV5-1 and TRBJ1-2; a possible D gene is TRBD1 (5 bases). Germline CDR1 is SGHRS and CDR2 is YFSETQ. CDR3 size: 15 residues. V gave up 2 bases and J gave up 4 bases, with 15 bases separating them. CDR3 sequence: CASSFGGRIFYGYTF. The CDR3 bases are TGCGCCAGCAGCTTTGGGGGACGGATCTTCTATGGCTACACCTTC.

As concerns this clone: Different DNA sequences within this sample yield the same CDR3. This chain uses TRBV18 with TRBJ2-3; D might be TRBD1 (6 bases). The V end was cut by 1 base, the J end by 3 bases, with 11 bases between. Germline-derived CDR1 and CDR2 are KGHSH and LQKENI. This CDR3 has 15 amino acids. DNA for the CDR3: TGTGCCAGCTCACCACGACTACAGGGTACAGATACGCAGTATTTT. As protein: CASSPRLQGTDTQYF.

This chain uses TRBV7-9 with TRBJ2-4; D is uncertain. This CDR3 is 15 amino acids long. The V gene lost 5 bases and the J gene lost 1 base, with 12 bases spanning the gap. The germline V gene encodes CDR1 SEHNR and CDR2 FQNEAQ (reference sequence). CDR3 DNA: TGTGCCAGCAGCCAAACCGGGTCTGCCAAAAACATTCAGTACTTC. This translates into CASSQTGSAKNIQYF. Combining the CDR3 with reference TRBV7-9 and TRBJ2-4 gives the whole variable domain DTGVSQNPRHKITKRGQNVTFRCDPISEHNRLYWYRQTLGQGPEFLTYFQNEAQLEKSRLLSDRFSAERPKGSFSTLEIQRTEQGDSAMYLCASSQTGSAKNIQYFGAGTRLSVL.

This clone was recorded only once. The chain employs TRBV15 and TRBJ2-3, with 12 bases lining up with TRBD2. CDR3 length: 18 residues. Germline trimming cut 7 bases from V and 1 base from J; bases unmatched to any gene: 12. Germline V gene lookup returns CDR1 LNHNV and CDR2 YYDKDF (reference sequence). The CDR3 spells CATTGQKRLAGGTDTQYF. CDR3 DNA sequence: TGTGCCACCACCGGGCAGAAACGACTAGCGGGGGGCACAGATACGCAGTATTTT.